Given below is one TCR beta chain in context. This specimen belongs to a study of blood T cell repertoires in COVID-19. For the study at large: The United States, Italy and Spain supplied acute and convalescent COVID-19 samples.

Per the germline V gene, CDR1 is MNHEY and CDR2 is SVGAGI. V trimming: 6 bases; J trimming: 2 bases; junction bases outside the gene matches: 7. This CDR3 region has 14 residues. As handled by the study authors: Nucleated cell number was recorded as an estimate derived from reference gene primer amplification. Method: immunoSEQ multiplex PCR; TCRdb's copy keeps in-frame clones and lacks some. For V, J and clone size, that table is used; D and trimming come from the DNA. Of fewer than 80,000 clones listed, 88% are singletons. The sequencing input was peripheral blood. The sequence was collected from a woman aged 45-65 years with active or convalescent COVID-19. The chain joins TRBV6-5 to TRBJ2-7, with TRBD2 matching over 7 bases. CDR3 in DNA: TGTGCCAGCAGGAGGGGAACTAGCGCCTACGAGCAGTACTTC. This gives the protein CASRRGTSAYEQYF.